The rows below give T cell receptor beta chains drawn from one sample of a study of blood T cell repertoires in COVID-19. Only in-frame clones appear in the TCRdb table, and some are missing; sequencing was by immunoSEQ multiplex PCR. The table has under 200,000 clones, 65% to 90% seen once. The sample comprised PBMCs or T cells enriched from blood (not recorded which). These receptors all stem from a woman in her fifties or sixties with acute COVID-19. The CDR3 runs from the conserved cysteine through the conserved F or W. D genes are given only for firm matches. The listing skips clone size in some rows; elsewhere it reads once, few, many or a size class.

size	D	V	J	CDR3	DNA
.	.	TRBV2	TRBJ1-2	CASRGRQGQENYGYTF	TGTGCCAGCAGGGGAAGGCAGGGACAAGAAAACTATGGCTACACCTTC
.	.	TRBV9	TRBJ2-2	CASSVAQTGRAGELFF	TGTGCCAGCAGCGTAGCTCAAACAGGGCGGGCCGGGGAGCTGTTTTTT
.	TRBD1	TRBV30	TRBJ1-2	CAWSRDRGDGYTF	TGTGCCTGGTCCCGGGACAGGGGGGATGGCTACACCTTC
.	.	TRBV29-1	TRBJ2-2	CSVPGVSNTGELFF	TGCAGTGTCCCAGGCGTATCGAACACCGGGGAGCTGTTTTTT
.	TRBD2	TRBV19	TRBJ2-2	CASRSGGGTGELFF	TGTGCCAGTAGATCCGGGGGGGGCACCGGGGAGCTGTTTTTT
.	TRBD1	TRBV5-1	TRBJ1-1	CASSLGKTGITEAFF	TGCGCCAGCAGCTTGGGGAAGACAGGGATCACTGAAGCTTTCTTT
.	.	TRBV7-9	TRBJ1-1	CAHDNLFAEAFF	TGTGCTCATGACAACCTCTTTGCTGAAGCTTTCTTT
.	.	TRBV25-1	TRBJ1-1	CASSEGATRTEAFF	TGTGCCAGCAGTGAAGGAGCCACCCGCACTGAAGCTTTCTTT
.	.	TRBV28	TRBJ2-5	CASSSAQGRGTQYF	TGTGCCAGCAGCTCCGCCCAGGGGCGCGGAACCCAGTACTTC
.	TRBD1	TRBV6-5	TRBJ2-5	CASRRGQSETQYF	TGTGCCAGCAGGAGGGGGCAAAGCGAGACCCAGTACTTC
.	TRBD1	TRBV6-1	TRBJ1-6	CASSEAYSGTGHSPLHF	TGTGCCAGCAGCGAAGCGTATTCCGGGACAGGTCATTCACCCCTCCACTTT
.	.	TRBV3-1/TRBV3-2	TRBJ1-2	CASSQSGRGVYGYTF	TGTGCCAGCAGCCAATCGGGGAGGGGTGTCTATGGCTACACCTTC
.	TRBD2	TRBV7-2	TRBJ2-7	CASSLDTGGYEQYF	TGTGCCAGCAGCTTAGATACGGGGGGATACGAGCAGTACTTC
.	.	TRBV28	TRBJ1-2	CASSQQDLYGYTF	TGTGCCAGCAGTCAACAGGACCTCTATGGCTACACCTTC
.	.	TRBV7-2	TRBJ2-1	CASTSVGPYNEQFF	TGTGCCAGCACCTCGGTGGGGCCCTACAATGAGCAGTTCTTC
.	.	TRBV3-1/TRBV3-2	TRBJ2-7	CASSQRLGDYEQYF	TGTGCCAGCAGCCAGAGACTAGGGGACTACGAGCAGTACTTC
.	TRBD1	TRBV7-2	TRBJ1-2	CASSLGQGARGYTF	TGTGCCAGCAGCCTAGGACAGGGGGCACGAGGCTACACCTTC
few	TRBD2	TRBV11-2	TRBJ2-5	CASSFSRVGGGGETQYF	TGTGCCAGCAGCTTTTCACGGGTTGGCGGGGGGGGAGAGACCCAGTACTTC
.	TRBD2	TRBV29-1	TRBJ2-5	CSAAGTSGIRQETQYF	TGCAGCGCCGCCGGGACTAGCGGGATACGACAAGAGACCCAGTACTTC
.	TRBD1	TRBV5-1	TRBJ1-1	CASSSLDGQGGAEAFF	TGCGCCAGCAGTTCGTTAGACGGACAGGGTGGTGCTGAAGCTTTCTTT
few	.	TRBV3-1/TRBV3-2	TRBJ1-4	CASSQMSGEGSGLFF	TGTGCCAGCAGCCAGATGTCCGGAGAGGGATCAGGACTGTTTTTT
few	.	TRBV18	TRBJ2-2	CASSPTANTGELFF	TGTGCCAGCTCACCGACAGCGAACACCGGGGAGCTGTTTTTT
once	TRBD1	TRBV7-8	TRBJ1-1	CASSLGRQGAVTEAFF	TGTGCCAGCAGCTTAGGCAGGCAGGGGGCGGTCACTGAAGCTTTCTTT
.	.	TRBV27	TRBJ2-3	CASSPRPVTDTQYF	TGTGCCAGCAGTCCCCGTCCGGTCACAGATACGCAGTATTTT
few	.	TRBV5-4	TRBJ1-1	CASSLEGGRKTEAFF	TGTGCCAGCAGCTTGGAGGGGGGGCGCAAAACTGAAGCTTTCTTT
.	TRBD2	TRBV10-1	TRBJ2-3	CASSEMVAGGLRTDTQYF	TGCGCCAGCAGTGAGATGGTAGCGGGGGGCTTACGCACAGATACGCAGTATTTT
.	TRBD2	TRBV15	TRBJ2-2	CATSRGLAGGPNTGELFF	TGTGCCACCAGCAGGGGACTAGCGGGGGGGCCGAACACCGGGGAGCTGTTTTTT
.	TRBD1	TRBV7-6	TRBJ1-2	CASSSGQGNYGYTF	TGTGCCAGCAGCTCGGGACAGGGGAACTATGGCTACACCTTC
.	.	TRBV28	TRBJ1-2	CASRNRVQSFGYTF	TGTGCCAGCAGAAACAGGGTTCAGAGCTTTGGCTACACCTTC
.	TRBD2	TRBV25-1	TRBJ2-1	CASSLAESSYNEQFF	TGTGCCAGCAGCCTAGCGGAGAGCTCCTACAATGAGCAGTTCTTC
.	.	TRBV7-2	TRBJ2-5	CASSGQMVETQYF	TGTGCCAGCAGCGGACAAATGGTGGAGACCCAGTACTTC
few	TRBD2	TRBV14	TRBJ2-5	CASSRGLARGGETQYF	TGTGCCAGCAGCCGAGGACTAGCTAGGGGGGGAGAGACCCAGTACTTC